This paragraph reports one T cell receptor (beta chain). Its antigen is still unknown. The data belong to a study of immune heterogeneity within non-small cell lung tumors. Study-level points and caveats: Identical dominant CDR3 beta clonotypes spanned tumor sites within a patient, beside site-unique high-frequency clones. The repertoire of each individual patient held high-frequency T-cell receptor beta clonotypes that were largely distinct from those of other patients.

Amplifying TCR beta CDR3 involved multiplex PCR carried out with 32 V and 13 J primers. TCRdb re-called the multiplex PCR reads through MiXCR, storing one row per CDR3 protein. The table shows 13,000 to 15,000 distinct CDR3 sequences, with 28% occurring only once. Genomic DNA from bulk tumor acted as the template, and 600 ng was loaded per sample. Widely spaced biopsies, several per primary tumor, were obtained at surgery. Curative operations were performed on patients who had untreated, newly diagnosed non-small cell lung cancer. Surgery with curative intent was being performed on the donors, who were newly diagnosed non-small cell lung cancer patients. Germline V gives CDR1 PRHDT, CDR2 FYEKMQ (reference sequence). Trimming took off 3 bases at V and 0 bases at J, with 5 bases between the two ends. The CDR3 is made up of 14 amino acids.

The chain couples TRBV13 to TRBJ1-4, with unresolved D. The clonotype originates from a man aged 40-50 years with non-small cell lung cancer. The sequencing input was lung tumor tissue. The CDR3 DNA is TGTGCCAGCAGCTTTAGGGCAACTAATGAAAAACTGTTTTTT. Protein sequence: CASSFRATNEKLFF.